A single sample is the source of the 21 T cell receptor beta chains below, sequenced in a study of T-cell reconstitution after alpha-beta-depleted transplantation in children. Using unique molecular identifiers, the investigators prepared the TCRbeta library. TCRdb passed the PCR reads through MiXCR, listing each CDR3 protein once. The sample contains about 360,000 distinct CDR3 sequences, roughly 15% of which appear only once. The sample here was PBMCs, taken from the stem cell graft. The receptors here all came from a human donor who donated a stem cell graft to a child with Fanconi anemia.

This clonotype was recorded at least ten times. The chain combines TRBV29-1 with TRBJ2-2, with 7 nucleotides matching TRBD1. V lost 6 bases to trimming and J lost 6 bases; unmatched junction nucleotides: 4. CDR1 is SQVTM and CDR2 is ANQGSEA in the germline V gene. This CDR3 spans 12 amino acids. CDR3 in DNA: TGCAGCGTGGCGACAGGGTCCGGGGAGCTGTTTTTT. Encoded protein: CSVATGSGELFF.

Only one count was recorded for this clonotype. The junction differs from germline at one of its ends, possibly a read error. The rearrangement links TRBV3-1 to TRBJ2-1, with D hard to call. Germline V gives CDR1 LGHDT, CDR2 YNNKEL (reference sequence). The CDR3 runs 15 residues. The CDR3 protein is CATSQDNGVYYEQFF. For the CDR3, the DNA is TGTGCCACCAGCCAAGACAACGGAGTTTACTATGAGCAGTTCTTC.

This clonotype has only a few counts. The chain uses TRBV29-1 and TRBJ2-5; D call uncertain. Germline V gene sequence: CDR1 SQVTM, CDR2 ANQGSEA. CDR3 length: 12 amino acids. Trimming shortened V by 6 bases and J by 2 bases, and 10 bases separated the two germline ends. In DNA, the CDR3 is TGCAGCGTCCCGCAGTTACAAGAGACCCAGTACTTC. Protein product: CSVPQLQETQYF. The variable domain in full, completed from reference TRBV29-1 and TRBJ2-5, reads SAVISQKPSRDICQRGTSLTIQCQVDSQVTMMFWYRQQPGQSLTLIATANQGSEATYESGFVIDKFPISRPNLTFSTLTVSNMSPEDSSIYLCSVPQLQETQYFGPGTRLLVL.

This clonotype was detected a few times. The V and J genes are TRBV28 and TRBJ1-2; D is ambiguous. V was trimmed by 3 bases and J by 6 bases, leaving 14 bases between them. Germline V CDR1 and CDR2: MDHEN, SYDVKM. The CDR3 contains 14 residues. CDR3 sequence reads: CASSFSRQMDGYTF. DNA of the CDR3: TGTGCCAGCAGTTTCAGTCGTCAGATGGATGGCTACACCTTC.

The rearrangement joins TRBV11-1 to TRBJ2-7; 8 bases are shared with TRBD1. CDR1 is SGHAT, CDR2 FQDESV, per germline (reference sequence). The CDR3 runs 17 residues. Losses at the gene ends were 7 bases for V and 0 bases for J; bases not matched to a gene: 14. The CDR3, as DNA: TGTGCCAGCACCAATCCACAGGGGGATCCGAGCTCCTACGAGCAGTACTTC. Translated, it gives CASTNPQGDPSSYEQYF.

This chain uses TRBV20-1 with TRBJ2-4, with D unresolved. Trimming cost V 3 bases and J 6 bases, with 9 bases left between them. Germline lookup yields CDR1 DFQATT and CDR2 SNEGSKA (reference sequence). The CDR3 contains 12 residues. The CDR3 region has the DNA TGCAGTGCTAGGGAGTCTGGAAACATTCAGTACTTC. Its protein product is CSARESGNIQYF.

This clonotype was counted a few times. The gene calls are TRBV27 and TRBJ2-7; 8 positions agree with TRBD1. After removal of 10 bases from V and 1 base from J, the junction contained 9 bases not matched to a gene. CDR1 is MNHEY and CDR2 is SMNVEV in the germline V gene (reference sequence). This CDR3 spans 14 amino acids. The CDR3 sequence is CATQDRGLSYEQYF. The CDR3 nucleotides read TGTGCCACCCAAGACAGGGGACTTTCCTACGAGCAGTACTTC.

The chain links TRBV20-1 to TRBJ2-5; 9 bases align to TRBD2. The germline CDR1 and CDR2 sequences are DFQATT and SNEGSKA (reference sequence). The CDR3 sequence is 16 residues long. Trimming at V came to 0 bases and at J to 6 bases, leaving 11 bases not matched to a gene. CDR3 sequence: CSARDSRLAGKQTQYF. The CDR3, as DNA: TGCAGTGCTAGAGATAGTCGTCTAGCGGGGAAACAGACCCAGTACTTC.

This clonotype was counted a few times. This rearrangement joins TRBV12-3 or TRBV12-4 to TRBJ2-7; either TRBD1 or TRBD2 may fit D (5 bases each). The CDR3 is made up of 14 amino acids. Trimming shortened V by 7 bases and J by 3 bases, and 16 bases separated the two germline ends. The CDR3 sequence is CASTPGTYNYEQYV. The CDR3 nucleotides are TGTGCCAGCACCCCCGGGACCTACAACTACGAGCAGTACGTC.

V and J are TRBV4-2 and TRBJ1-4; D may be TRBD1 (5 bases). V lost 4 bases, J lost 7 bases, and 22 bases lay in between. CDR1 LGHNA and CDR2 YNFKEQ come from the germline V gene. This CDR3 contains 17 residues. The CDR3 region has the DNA TGTGCCAGCAGCCCGGCCACGCTCAGGGTGCGGGCTGAAAAACTGTTTTTT. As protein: CASSPATLRVRAEKLFF.

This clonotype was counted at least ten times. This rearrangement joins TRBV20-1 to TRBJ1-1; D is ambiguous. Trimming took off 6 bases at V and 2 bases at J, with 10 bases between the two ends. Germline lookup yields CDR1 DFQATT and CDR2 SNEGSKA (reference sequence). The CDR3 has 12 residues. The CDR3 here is CSAPPGNTEAFF. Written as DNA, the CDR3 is TGCAGTGCGCCGCCCGGAAACACTGAAGCTTTCTTT.

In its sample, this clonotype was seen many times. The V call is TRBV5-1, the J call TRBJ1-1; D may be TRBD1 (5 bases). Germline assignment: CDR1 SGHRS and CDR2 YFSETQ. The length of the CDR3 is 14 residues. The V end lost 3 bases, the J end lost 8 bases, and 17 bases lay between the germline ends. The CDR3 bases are TGCGCCAGCAGCTCAACCGGGACGGATTTCGAAGCTTTCTTT. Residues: CASSSTGTDFEAFF.

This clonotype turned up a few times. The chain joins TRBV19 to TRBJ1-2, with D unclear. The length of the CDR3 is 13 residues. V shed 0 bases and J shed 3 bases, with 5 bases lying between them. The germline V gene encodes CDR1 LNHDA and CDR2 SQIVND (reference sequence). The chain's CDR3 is CASSIDGDYGYTF. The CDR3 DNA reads TGTGCCAGTAGTATAGATGGAGACTATGGCTACACCTTC.

The CDR3 bases are TGTGCCAGCAGTCCCGGGAGTAATAACCGGGGAGGCGAGCAGTACGTC. Encoded protein: CASSPGSNNRGGEQYV. The genes are TRBV28 and TRBJ2-7, with a weak D call TRBD2 (6 bases). The CDR3 runs to 16 residues. Germline V gene sequence: CDR1 MDHEN, CDR2 SYDVKM. V was pared by 5 bases and J by 6 bases, with 23 bases between.

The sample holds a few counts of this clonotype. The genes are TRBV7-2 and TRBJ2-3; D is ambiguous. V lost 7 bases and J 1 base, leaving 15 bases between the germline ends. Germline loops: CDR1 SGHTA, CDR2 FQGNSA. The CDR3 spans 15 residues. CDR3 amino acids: CASTTSSARTDTQYF. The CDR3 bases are TGTGCCAGCACGACGTCCTCCGCCCGCACAGATACGCAGTATTTT.

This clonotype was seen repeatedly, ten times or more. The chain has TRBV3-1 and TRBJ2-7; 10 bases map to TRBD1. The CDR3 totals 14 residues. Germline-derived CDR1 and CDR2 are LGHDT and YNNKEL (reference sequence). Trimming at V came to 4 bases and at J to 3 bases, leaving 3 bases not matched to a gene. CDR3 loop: CASSPGQGDYEQYF. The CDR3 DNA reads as TGTGCCAGCAGCCCCGGACAGGGGGACTACGAGCAGTACTTC.

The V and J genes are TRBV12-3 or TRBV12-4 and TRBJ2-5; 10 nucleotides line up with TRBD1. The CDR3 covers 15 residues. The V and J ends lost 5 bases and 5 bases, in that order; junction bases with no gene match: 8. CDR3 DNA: TGTGCCAGCAGTCGGGGACAGGGGAATGGGGAGACCCAGTACTTC. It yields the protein CASSRGQGNGETQYF.

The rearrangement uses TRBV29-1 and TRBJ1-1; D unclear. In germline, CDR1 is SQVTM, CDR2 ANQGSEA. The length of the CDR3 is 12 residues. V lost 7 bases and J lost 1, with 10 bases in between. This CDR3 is CSAEAPNTEAFF. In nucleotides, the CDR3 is TGCAGCGCGGAGGCTCCGAACACTGAAGCTTTCTTT.

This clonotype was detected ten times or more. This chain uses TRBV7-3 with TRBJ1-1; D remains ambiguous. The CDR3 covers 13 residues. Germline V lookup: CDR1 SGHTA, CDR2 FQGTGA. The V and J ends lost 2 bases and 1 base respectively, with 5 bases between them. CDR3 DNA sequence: TGTGCCAGCAGCTTACGCCAGAACACTGAAGCTTTCTTT. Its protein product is CASSLRQNTEAFF. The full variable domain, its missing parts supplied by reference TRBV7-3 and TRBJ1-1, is GAGVSQTPSNKVTEKGKYVELRCDPISGHTALYWYRQSLGQGPEFLIYFQGTGAADDSGLPNDRFFAVRPEGSVSTLKIQRTERGDSAVYLCASSLRQNTEAFFGQGTRLTVV.

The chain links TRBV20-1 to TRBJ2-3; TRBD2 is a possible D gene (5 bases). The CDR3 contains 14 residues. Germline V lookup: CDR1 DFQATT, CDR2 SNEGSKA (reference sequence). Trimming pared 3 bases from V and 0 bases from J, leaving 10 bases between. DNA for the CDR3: TGCAGTGCTAGGGAAAGGGAGAGCACAGATACGCAGTATTTT. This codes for CSARERESTDTQYF.

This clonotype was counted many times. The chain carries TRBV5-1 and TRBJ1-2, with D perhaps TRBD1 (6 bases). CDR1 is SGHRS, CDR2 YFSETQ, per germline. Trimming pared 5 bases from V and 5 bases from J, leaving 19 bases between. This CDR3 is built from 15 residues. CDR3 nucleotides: TGCGCCAGCAGGGGCGTCAGGGGAGGTGGATATGGCTACACCTTC. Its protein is CASRGVRGGGYGYTF.